This TCR beta chain was recorded in a study of blood T cell repertoires in COVID-19. Study in general: The United States, Italy and Spain were the sources of the acute and convalescent COVID-19 samples.

The CDR3 spans 15 residues. Trimming took 0 bases from V and 4 from J, leaving 11 bases between them. Germline V gene sequence: CDR1 SGDLS, CDR2 YYNGEE. Authors' data handling: Quantification of nucleated cells was approximated via reference gene primer amplification. Assay: immunoSEQ multiplex PCR; the TCRdb copy retains only in-frame clones and omits some. V, J and clone size reflect that table, while D and trimming were determined from the DNA. This table has approximately 70,000 clones, 91% appearing once. The sequence was collected from a man aged 45-65 years with COVID-19, enrolled during active disease. The material sequenced was peripheral blood. This chain connects TRBV9 to TRBJ2-1, with D maybe TRBD2 (5 bases). CDR3 region: CASSVAVLGYNEQFF. CDR3 coding DNA: TGTGCCAGCAGCGTAGCCGTACTAGGTTACAATGAGCAGTTCTTC.